Following are 21 T cell receptor beta chains from one sample sequenced in a study of shared clonotypes between healthy human individuals (dated by TCRdb to 2018 to 2020). Library preparation was by the immunoSEQ multiplex PCR assay. This immuneACCESS table, as held by TCRdb, lists in-frame sequences with V and J called but not all clones. Of the missing ones, under half trace to an unresolved V gene in checked studies; the others have no known cause. The sample table shows about 79,000 clones, and about 64% are seen once. The ten largest account for under 65% of the sample. Material for sequencing was memory CD8+ T cells sorted from blood. Explained via the paper, the cell subset or site label denotes: CD45RO+ cells pooled with CCR7-negative TemRA cells. The origin of the receptors is a man in his thirties or forties in good health.

V gene TRBV30 combines with J gene TRBJ2-1; 8 bases map to TRBD1. V dropped 0 bases and J dropped 0; count of bases not matched to a gene: 13. Germline-derived CDR1 and CDR2 are GTSNPN and SVGIG (reference sequence). This CDR3 is built from 19 residues. DNA of the CDR3: TGTGCCTGGAGTGTATTGGCAGGGGGCGTTTTTACCTCCTACAATGAGCAGTTCTTC. Translation: CAWSVLAGGVFTSYNEQFF.

The CDR3 sequence is CASSSGTSGAEQFF. CDR3 bases: TGTGCCAGCAGCTCCGGGACTAGCGGAGCGGAGCAGTTCTTC. V usage is TRBV25-1 and J usage is TRBJ2-1; 11 bases are a match to TRBD2. This CDR3 comprises 14 residues. Germline V lookup: CDR1 MGHDK, CDR2 SYGVNS. After removal of 6 bases from V and 10 bases from J, the junction contained 8 bases not matched to a gene.

This clone was observed a handful of times. The junction and the germline gene differ at one end; a read error may be behind it. V gene TRBV10-3 combines with J gene TRBJ2-7; D ambiguous. In germline, CDR1 is ENHRY, CDR2 SYGVKD. CDR3 length equals 11 residues. The CDR3 protein is CAISESLYRHF. CDR3 sequence (DNA): TGTGCCATCAGTGAGTCGCTCTACCGCCACTTC.

This chain connects TRBV30 to TRBJ1-2, with D possibly TRBD1 on 5 matching bases. This CDR3 spans 11 amino acids. The V end was cut by 7 bases, the J end by 12 bases, with 18 bases between. Germline V gene lookup returns CDR1 GTSNPN and CDR2 SVGIG (reference sequence). CDR3 region: CALGPMLIHTF. As DNA, the CDR3 is TGTGCCTTGGGACCTATGTTAATCCACACCTTC.

There are a few counts of this clone. This rearrangement joins TRBV28 to TRBJ2-6; D gene uncertain. CDR3 length: 15 amino acids. CDR1 MDHEN and CDR2 SYDVKM come from the germline V gene. Trimming took off 4 bases at V and 0 bases at J, with 7 bases between the two ends. The CDR3 DNA is TGTGCCAGCAGTTATGGGCTCTCTGGGGCCAACGTCCTGACTTTC. Translating it yields CASSYGLSGANVLTF. Together with reference TRBV28 and TRBJ2-6, the CDR3 gives the full variable domain: DVKVTQSSRYLVKRTGEKVFLECVQDMDHENMFWYRQDPGLGLRLIYFSYDVKMKEKGDIPEGYSVSREKKERFSLILESASTNQTSMYLCASSYGLSGANVLTFGAGSRLTVL.

The gene calls are TRBV28 and TRBJ1-3; 9 bases agree with TRBD1. With V trimmed by 6 bases and J by 2 bases, 5 bases remained unmatched. Germline V CDR1 and CDR2: MDHEN, SYDVKM. The CDR3 extends over 15 amino acids. The CDR3 DNA follows: TGTGCCAGCAGCCAGGGACAGGGAACTGGAAACACCATATATTTT. Translation: CASSQGQGTGNTIYF.

This clone has only one observation. The gene calls are TRBV6-5 and TRBJ1-1; D is unresolved. Per germline, CDR1 MNHEY and CDR2 SVGAGI. CDR3 size: 11 residues. The germline V and J ends were trimmed by 5 bases and 4 bases, with 5 bases remaining between them. The CDR3 sequence is CASSPPTEAFF. The CDR3 DNA reads TGTGCCAGCAGTCCCCCCACTGAAGCTTTCTTT.

The chain has TRBV5-1 and TRBJ2-2; possible D gene TRBD1, 6 bases. Germline CDR1 reads SGHRS; CDR2 reads YFSETQ. Trimming cost V 7 bases and J 7 bases, with 17 bases left between them. This CDR3 contains 14 residues. In DNA form, the CDR3 reads TGCGCCAGCCAAGAGGGGGTTTTCGGCGGGGAGCTGTTTTTT. Its translation: CASQEGVFGGELFF.

V gene TRBV5-6 combines with J gene TRBJ2-7; TRBD1 might be the D (5 bases). V was clipped by 0 bases and J by 5 bases, with 9 bases between them. CDR1 is SGHDT and CDR2 is YYEEEE in the germline V gene. The CDR3 consists of 13 residues. The CDR3 nucleotides are TGTGCCAGCAGCTTGGGTCAGGGCAACGAGCAGTACTTC. This encodes CASSLGQGNEQYF.

J is TRBJ1-1 and V is TRBV30; TRBD1 matches 7 bases. Germline V lookup: CDR1 GTSNPN, CDR2 SVGIG (reference sequence). Unmatched junction bases numbered 6, after V lost 2 bases and J lost 6 bases. The CDR3 has 13 amino acids. The CDR3, as DNA: TGTGCCTGGAGTCAGGGGGTGAGCGCTGAAGCTTTCTTT. It codes for CAWSQGVSAEAFF.

This clone was picked up a small number of times. The chain links TRBV7-2 to TRBJ2-1; 7 bases line up with TRBD1. With V trimmed by 5 bases and J by 7 bases, 2 bases remained unmatched. This CDR3 is 12 amino acids long. The germline gives CDR1 SGHTA, CDR2 FQGNSA. This CDR3 is CASSMTGNEQFF. In DNA form, the CDR3 reads TGTGCCAGCAGCATGACAGGGAATGAGCAGTTCTTC.

The V call is TRBV5-3, the J call TRBJ1-2, with TRBD1 as a possible D gene (5 bases). TRBV5-3 qualifies as an ORF whose function is uncertain. The CDR3 covers 14 residues. V lost 3 bases and J 4 bases, leaving 13 bases between the germline ends. In nucleotides, the CDR3 is TGTGCCAGAAGCTCCTTGACAGCTTCCTATGGCTACACCTTC. Encoded protein: CARSSLTASYGYTF.

The genes are TRBV6-5 and TRBJ1-1; possibly TRBD1 for D (5 bases). The CDR3 loop spans 13 amino acids. The germline V gene encodes CDR1 MNHEY and CDR2 SVGAGI. V lost 0 bases to trimming and J lost 5 bases, with 7 bases between them. CDR3 DNA: TGTGCCAGCAGTTACTCGAAGGGGACTGAAGCTTTCTTT. Residues: CASSYSKGTEAFF.

About this clone: At one end the junction does not follow the germline gene, possibly because of a read error. J is TRBJ2-1 and V is TRBV6-1; 13 positions agree with TRBD2. This CDR3 comprises 17 residues. CDR1 and CDR2 (germline): MNHNS, SASEGT. As DNA, the CDR3 is TGTGCCATCAGTGAAAAACTAGCGGGAGGGCCTCCCAATGAGCAGTTCTTC. Its protein product is CAISEKLAGGPPNEQFF.

This sequence joins TRBV4-2 and TRBJ2-1; the D is unclear. The CDR3 runs to 11 residues. V lost 5 bases to trimming and J lost 8 bases, with 7 bases between them. Germline lookup yields CDR1 LGHNA and CDR2 YNFKEQ. The CDR3: CASSFWDEQFF. The CDR3, as DNA: TGTGCCAGCAGCTTTTGGGATGAGCAGTTCTTC.

The rearrangement links TRBV6-6 to TRBJ2-7; 7 bases are shared with TRBD2. Germline values: CDR1 MNHNY, CDR2 SVGAGI (reference sequence). This CDR3 is 14 amino acids long. The V and J ends lost 3 bases and 5 bases, in that order; junction bases with no gene match: 7. CDR3: CASSYGLEGNEQYF. In DNA form, the CDR3 reads TGTGCCAGCAGTTATGGACTAGAGGGCAACGAGCAGTACTTC.

The chain is built from TRBV28 and TRBJ2-2; D not resolved. This CDR3 contains 13 residues. Germline loops: CDR1 MDHEN, CDR2 SYDVKM. With 4 bases removed from V and 3 bases from J, the gap between germline ends came to 6 bases. The DNA for the CDR3 is TGTGCCAGCAGTTCGGGCTACACCGGGGAGCTGTTTTTT. Protein sequence: CASSSGYTGELFF.

The gene calls are TRBV2 and TRBJ2-4; D ambiguous. V gave up 3 bases and J gave up 6 bases, with 6 bases separating them. Germline assignment: CDR1 SNHLY and CDR2 FYNNEI. This CDR3 has 12 residues. CDR3 nucleotide sequence: TGTGCCAGCAGTGAGGATATAAACATTCAGTACTTC. This encodes CASSEDINIQYF.

CDR3 protein: CASSPETGSEAFF. CDR3 sequence (DNA): TGTGCCAGCAGCCCCGAAACAGGGTCTGAAGCTTTCTTT. The V call is TRBV11-2, the J call TRBJ1-1, with D possibly being TRBD1 (6 bases). The CDR3 runs 13 residues. Germline lookup yields CDR1 SGHAT and CDR2 FQNNGV. The germline V and J ends were trimmed by 5 bases and 6 bases, with 13 bases remaining between them.

This chain uses TRBV7-2 with TRBJ2-2, with a tentative D call TRBD2 (6 bases). Deletions cut 1 base from V and 4 bases from J, with 10 bases between. The CDR3 contains 15 residues. Germline V CDR1 and CDR2: SGHTA, FQGNSA. CDR3 protein: CASSLGLVSTGELFF. The CDR3 nucleotides are TGTGCCAGCAGCTTAGGACTAGTTTCCACCGGGGAGCTGTTTTTT.

The rearrangement links TRBV25-1 to TRBJ2-1; 11 positions agree with TRBD2. CDR1 and CDR2 (germline): MGHDK, SYGVNS. The CDR3 extends over 18 amino acids. J gave up 2 bases and V 5 bases, and 11 bases lay outside the gene matches. The CDR3 is CASSHELATSGTYNEQFF. The DNA of the CDR3 is TGTGCCAGCAGTCACGAGTTGGCGACTAGCGGGACCTACAATGAGCAGTTCTTC.